This TCR beta chain derives from a study of shared clonotypes between healthy human individuals (dated by TCRdb to about 2020). In the study overall: A few men and two women, aged 18 to 49 years, made up the cohort. Between about 0.8 and 8.9 billion PBMCs per donor were obtained by leukapheresis. To estimate repertoire size and how much clonotype sharing occurs between individuals, the study deeply sequenced the blood TCR repertoires of roughly 5 healthy adults. For each donor, CD4 naive and CD4 memory were each given three plates, CD8 naive was given two plates, and CD8 memory was given one plate. Different laboratories and diverse techniques were used to prepare libraries and sequence TCR repertoires, to increase sequencing depth and limit assay-specific biases.

TCR CDR3 regions were amplified from genomic DNA by multiplex PCR using the deep immunoSEQ assay. Genomic DNA extracted from each cell subset was distributed evenly over all wells of several immunoSEQ 96-well plates, and each plate served as one replicate. For sorted subsets, around 200 ng genomic DNA, equal to 30,000 to 35,000 T cell genomes, was loaded into each replicate PCR. Purified libraries were measured with a Qubit 3.0 fluorometer, size-checked on a Bioanalyzer 2100, and measured again with the KAPA Library Quantification kit. Every immunoSEQ 96-well plate was sequenced on a dedicated single-read 150-cycle Illumina NextSeq 550 flow cell. From the authors' description of their analysis: Because the immunoSEQ output held only junctional sequences and lacked quality scores, the filtering could not match the filtering applied to full-length reads. Sequences were annotated with PyIR, a Python wrapper for IgBLAST v1.9, using IMGT germline references to assign V/J genes and CDR3. Reads with weak V/J assignments (E-value above 1e-6), missing CDR3, stop codons, out-of-frame junctions, or ambiguous translated residues were removed. A V3J clonotype was defined by an identical inferred V gene, J gene, and CDR3 amino acid sequence. Percentage overlap between repertoires was calculated by dividing the number of shared unique clonotypes by the size of the smaller repertoire. Repertoire richness was assessed with RTK rarefaction, the Chao1 estimator, and Recon v2.1 estimates of unobserved clonotypes. OLGA was used to compute generation probabilities for all TCRbeta clonotypes that the gDNA method yielded from several donors. TCRdb stores this immuneACCESS table with in-frame sequences only. Part of the clones is absent; in the studies checked, under half of the shortfall reflects unresolved V genes, and no reason is known for the rest. The D gene and trimming were derived from the DNA, and the V and J assignments and clone size from that table. Counted in this sample were over a million clones; about 80% of them appeared once. The ten top clones hold 0.5% to 0.65% of the sample.

On this clone: Its antigen is not yet known. No much larger clone is present one base from it, and per-base qualities are unavailable.

The research as a whole found: Sampling was restricted to blood, and TCR repertoires in tissues likely differ from the TCR repertoires found in blood. Even with the large sequencing depth, rarefaction of the sorted-subset datasets indicated that sequencing was incomplete. Compared with non-shared clonotypes, clonotypes shared by all four sorted-subset donors had higher generation probabilities. Because the study included a small number of donors, the genetic and exposure-history diversity represented was limited. Based on pairwise subsampling, the degree of clonotype sharing among donors was expected to be affected by sequencing depth. Naive subsets generally had larger estimated clonotype richness than memory subsets did. Across a few donors, approximately 5% of naive CD4, approximately 4% of naive CD8, 2.3% of memory CD4, and roughly 0.41% of memory CD8 clonotypes were shared.

CDR1 and CDR2 were assigned from the germline V gene as SNHLY and FYNNEI. V gives up 2 bases and J gives up 0 bases, and the segment between their germline ends measures 8 bases. From the cysteine up to the phenylalanine, the CDR3 has a length of 15 residues. The DNA shown is the 45-base CDR3, in frame from base 1. Donors were healthy HIV-negative adults with no recently reported acute infections or vaccinations. Every donor was a Caucasian adult residing in Nashville, Tennessee, USA. Magnetic negative selection was used to enrich CD4+ T cells, after which naive cells were positively selected on CD45RA and the negative fraction became the memory subset. Blood was obtained by leukapheresis, after which PBMCs were separated by Ficoll-Histopaque density gradient centrifugation and cryopreserved in liquid nitrogen vapor phase. Purity and quantity of every magnetically sorted T cell population were checked by analytical flow cytometry. Genomic DNA was isolated from each sorted fraction and quantified by UV absorbance on a Nanodrop 2000c.

The TCR originated in a man between 18 and 35 years old in good health. Some clones in this sample may be carry-over from other donors' samples. The material sequenced was memory CD4+ T cells from PBMCs. The intended sense of this specimen's cell subset or site label: CD45RA-negative fraction. The rearranged chain carries TRBV2 and TRBJ2-1, with the identity of the D gene unclear. Here is the DNA: TGTGCCAGCAGTGAAACGCCTCGCTCCTACAATGAGCAGTTCTTC. Its protein product is CASSETPRSYNEQFF.